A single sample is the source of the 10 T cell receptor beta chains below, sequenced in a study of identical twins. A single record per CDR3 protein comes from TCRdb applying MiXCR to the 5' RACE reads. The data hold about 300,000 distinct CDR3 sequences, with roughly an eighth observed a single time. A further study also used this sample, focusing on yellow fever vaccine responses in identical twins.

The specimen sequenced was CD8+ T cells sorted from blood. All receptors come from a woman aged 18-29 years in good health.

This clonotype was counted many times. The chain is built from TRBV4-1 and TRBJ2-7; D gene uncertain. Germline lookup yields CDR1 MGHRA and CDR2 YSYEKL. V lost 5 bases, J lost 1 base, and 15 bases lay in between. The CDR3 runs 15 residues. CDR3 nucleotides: TGCGCCAGCAGCTCCCATTCTATGGATTCCTACGAGCAGTACTTC. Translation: CASSSHSMDSYEQYF.

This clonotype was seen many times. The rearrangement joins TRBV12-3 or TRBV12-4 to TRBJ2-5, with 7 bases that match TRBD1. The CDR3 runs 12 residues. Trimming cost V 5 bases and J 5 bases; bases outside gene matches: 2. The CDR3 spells CASSTRGETQYF. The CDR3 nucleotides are TGTGCCAGCAGTACCAGGGGGGAGACCCAGTACTTC.

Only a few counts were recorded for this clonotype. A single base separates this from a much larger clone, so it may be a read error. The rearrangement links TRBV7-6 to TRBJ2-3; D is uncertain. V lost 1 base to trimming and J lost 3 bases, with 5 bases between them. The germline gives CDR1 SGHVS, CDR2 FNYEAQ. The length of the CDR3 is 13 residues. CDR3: CASSLEWTDTQYF. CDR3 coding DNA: TGTGCCAGCAGCTTAGAATGGACAGATACGCAGTATTTT.

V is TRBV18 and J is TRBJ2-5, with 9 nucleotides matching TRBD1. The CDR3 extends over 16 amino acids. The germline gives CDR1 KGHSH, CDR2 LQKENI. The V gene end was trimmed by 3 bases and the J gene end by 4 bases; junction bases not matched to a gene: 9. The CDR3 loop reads CASSPDWTGVVETQYF. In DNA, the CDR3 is TGTGCCAGCTCACCGGACTGGACAGGGGTTGTAGAGACCCAGTACTTC.

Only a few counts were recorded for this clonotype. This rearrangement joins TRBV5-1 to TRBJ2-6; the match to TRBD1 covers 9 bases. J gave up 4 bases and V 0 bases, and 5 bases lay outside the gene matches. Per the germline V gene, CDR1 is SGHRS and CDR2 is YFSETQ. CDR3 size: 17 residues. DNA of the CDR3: TGCGCCAGCAGCTTGGGACAGGGGGTACGGGGGGCCAACGTCCTGACTTTC. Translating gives CASSLGQGVRGANVLTF.

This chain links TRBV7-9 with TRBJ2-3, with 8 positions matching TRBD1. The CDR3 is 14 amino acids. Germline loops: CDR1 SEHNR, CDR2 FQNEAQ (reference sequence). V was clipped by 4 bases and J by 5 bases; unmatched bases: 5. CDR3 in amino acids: CASSSQGAGDTQYF. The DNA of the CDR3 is TGTGCCAGCAGCTCGCAGGGGGCTGGAGATACGCAGTATTTT.

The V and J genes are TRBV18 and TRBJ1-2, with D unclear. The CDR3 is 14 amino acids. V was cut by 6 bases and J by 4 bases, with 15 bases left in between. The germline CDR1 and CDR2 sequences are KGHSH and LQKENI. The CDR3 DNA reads TGTGCCAGCTCCCCCCTCTTGTCCCTCTATGGCTACACCTTC. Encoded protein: CASSPLLSLYGYTF.

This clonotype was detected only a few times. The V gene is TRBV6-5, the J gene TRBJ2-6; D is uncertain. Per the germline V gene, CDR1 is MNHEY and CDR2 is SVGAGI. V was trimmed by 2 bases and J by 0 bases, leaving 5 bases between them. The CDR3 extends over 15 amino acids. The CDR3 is CASSYQSSGANVLTF. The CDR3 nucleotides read TGTGCCAGCAGTTACCAGAGCTCTGGGGCCAACGTCCTGACTTTC.

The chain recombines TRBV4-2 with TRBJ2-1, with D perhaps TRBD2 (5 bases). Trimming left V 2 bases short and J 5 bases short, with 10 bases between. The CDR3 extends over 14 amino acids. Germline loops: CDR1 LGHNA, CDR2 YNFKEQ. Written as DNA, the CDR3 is TGTGCCAGCAGCCAATTCTCCGGGGACAATGAGCAGTTCTTC. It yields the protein CASSQFSGDNEQFF.

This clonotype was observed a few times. The CDR3 spells CASSYGDNSYNEQFF. Here the CDR3 DNA reads TGTGCCAGCAGTTACGGTGACAACTCCTACAATGAGCAGTTCTTC. The chain has TRBV6-5 and TRBJ2-1; D remains ambiguous. This CDR3 spans 15 amino acids. V was pared by 2 bases and J by 0 bases, with 8 bases between. Germline assignment: CDR1 MNHEY and CDR2 SVGAGI.